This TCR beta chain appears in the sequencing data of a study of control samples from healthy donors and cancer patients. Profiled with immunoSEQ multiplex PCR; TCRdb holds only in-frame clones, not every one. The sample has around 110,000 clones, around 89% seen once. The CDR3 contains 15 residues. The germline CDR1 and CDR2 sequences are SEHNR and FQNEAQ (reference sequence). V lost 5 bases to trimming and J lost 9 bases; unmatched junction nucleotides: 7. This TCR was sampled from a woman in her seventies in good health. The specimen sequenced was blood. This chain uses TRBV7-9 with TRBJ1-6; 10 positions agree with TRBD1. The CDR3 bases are TGTGCCAGCAGCCCGCGACAGGGGGCCAGTTCACCCCTCCACTTT. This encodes CASSPRQGASSPLHF. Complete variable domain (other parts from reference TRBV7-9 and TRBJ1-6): DTGVSQNPRHKITKRGQNVTFRCDPISEHNRLYWYRQTLGQGPEFLTYFQNEAQLEKSRLLSDRFSAERPKGSFSTLEIQRTEQGDSAMYLCASSPRQGASSPLHFGNGTRLTVT.